These T cell receptor beta chains were read from a single sample in a study of T cells in Graves' hyperthyroidism and ophthalmopathy. TCRdb itself ran the multiplex PCR reads through MiXCR, one entry per CDR3 protein. The sample includes around 380,000 distinct CDR3 sequences, roughly 14% of them seen just once. The specimen was blood. The receptor set was obtained from a man aged 30 to 45 with Graves' hyperthyroidism that later progressed to Graves' ophthalmopathy. The CDR3 runs from the conserved cysteine through the conserved F or W. Each record gives: D gene, CDR3 length, J gene, V gene, CDR3 protein. D genes are given only for firm matches.

>TRBD2|17|TRBJ2-2|TRBV3-1
CASSQLAGGLNTGELFF
>NA|22|TRBJ2-3|TRBV3-1
CASSQGLPSYGWGTLSTDTQYF
>NA|18|TRBJ2-5|TRBV4-2
CASSQDVGAAGTAETQYF
>NA|11|TRBJ1-6|TRBV29-1
CSAMTTAPSHF
>NA|19|TRBJ2-1|TRBV12-3/TRBV12-4
CASSSLAIEREHWGNEQFF
>NA|13|TRBJ2-7|TRBV11-2
CASSWDGVYEQYF
>NA|14|TRBJ1-1|TRBV29-1
CSVEQWTENTEAFF
>TRBD1|15|TRBJ2-7|TRBV7-9
CASSLVPTGTYEQYF
>TRBD2|14|TRBJ2-7|TRBV6-6
CASSYGTSGYEQYF
>NA|15|TRBJ2-1|TRBV6-1
CASSEGAVVYNEQFF
>NA|13|TRBJ1-2|TRBV10-3
CAISGDEYYGYTF
>TRBD1|13|TRBJ1-2|TRBV25-1
CATGTGEGYGYTF
>TRBD2|13|TRBJ2-1|TRBV12-3/TRBV12-4
CASSLGGGARQFF
>TRBD1|13|TRBJ2-3|TRBV18
CASSQGGRDTQYF
>NA|12|TRBJ1-1|TRBV9
CASSIDVGEAFF
>NA|16|TRBJ1-3|TRBV3-1
CASSQAQGRGGNTIYF
>TRBD1|14|TRBJ1-5|TRBV11-2
CASSLATGVQPQHF
>NA|19|TRBJ2-6|TRBV7-2
CASSLDSGRGLSGANVLTF
>NA|13|TRBJ1-2|TRBV6-1
CASNHGGFFGYTF
>NA|13|TRBJ2-7|TRBV20-1
CSERGRSSYEQYF
>NA|13|TRBJ2-7|TRBV11-2
CASSVARGGEQYF
>TRBD1|13|TRBJ1-2|TRBV7-9
CASSLPTGDGYTF
>TRBD2|16|TRBJ2-5|TRBV6-6
CASSFLAGGERETQYF
>TRBD1|14|TRBJ1-1|TRBV2
CASTKTGVNTEAFF
>TRBD1|16|TRBJ1-1|TRBV20-1
CSARAFGQGTNTEAFF
>TRBD1|18|TRBJ1-3|TRBV18
CASSPVEGALFSGNTIYF
>NA|13|TRBJ2-3|TRBV20-1
CSAPGGGAYTQYF
>TRBD1|15|TRBJ1-1|TRBV19
CASSIGGTGNTEAFF
>NA|14|TRBJ1-1|TRBV27
CDSSPRRRGTEAFF
>TRBD1|14|TRBJ1-2|TRBV7-3
CASSLWDRGGGYTF
>NA|17|TRBJ1-5|TRBV12-3/TRBV12-4
CASSFRPLAGGNQPQHF
>TRBD1|13|TRBJ1-4|TRBV28
CASVGQNNEKLFF
>TRBD1|15|TRBJ2-1|TRBV20-1
CSARGARGQLNEQFF
>NA|19|TRBJ2-1|TRBV2
CASSEGDRGRGAGGYEQFF
>NA|13|TRBJ1-2|TRBV5-1
CASSSGAPYGYTF
>TRBD1|16|TRBJ2-1|TRBV7-3
CASSLGGRQGRNEQFF
>TRBD2|13|TRBJ2-7|TRBV30
CAWSSGGAYEQYF
>NA|14|TRBJ1-5|TRBV24-1
CATSTQGVTQPQHF
>NA|14|TRBJ2-3|TRBV3-1
CASSQASSTDTQYF
>NA|12|TRBJ1-3|TRBV5-1
CASSFEGNTIYF
>TRBD1|15|TRBJ1-6|TRBV5-5
CASSFEDRPDSPLHF
>NA|11|TRBJ1-1|TRBV29-1
CSGTENTEAFF
>NA|14|TRBJ2-1|TRBV28
CASSLVLRGNEQFF
>TRBD1|16|TRBJ2-5|TRBV4-2
CASSQESGQGTETQYF